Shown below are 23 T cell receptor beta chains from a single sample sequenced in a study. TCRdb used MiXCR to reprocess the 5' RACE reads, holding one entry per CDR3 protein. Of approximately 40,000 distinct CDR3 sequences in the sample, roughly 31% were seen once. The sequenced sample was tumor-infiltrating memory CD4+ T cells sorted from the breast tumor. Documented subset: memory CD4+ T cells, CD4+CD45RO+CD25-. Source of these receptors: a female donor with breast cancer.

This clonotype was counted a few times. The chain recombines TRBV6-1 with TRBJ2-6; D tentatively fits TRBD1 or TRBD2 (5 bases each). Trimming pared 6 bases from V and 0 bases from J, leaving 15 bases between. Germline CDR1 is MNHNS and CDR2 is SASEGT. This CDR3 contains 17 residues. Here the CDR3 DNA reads TGTGCCAGCAGGGACACTTCGGGGCCCTCTGGGGCCAACGTCCTGACTTTC. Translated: CASRDTSGPSGANVLTF.

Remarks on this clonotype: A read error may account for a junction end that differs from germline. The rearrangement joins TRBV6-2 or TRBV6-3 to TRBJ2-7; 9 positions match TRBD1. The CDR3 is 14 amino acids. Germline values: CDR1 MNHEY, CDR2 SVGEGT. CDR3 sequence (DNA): TGTACCAGCAGACCGGACAGGGGAGTCAACGAGCAGTACTTC. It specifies CTSRPDRGVNEQYF.

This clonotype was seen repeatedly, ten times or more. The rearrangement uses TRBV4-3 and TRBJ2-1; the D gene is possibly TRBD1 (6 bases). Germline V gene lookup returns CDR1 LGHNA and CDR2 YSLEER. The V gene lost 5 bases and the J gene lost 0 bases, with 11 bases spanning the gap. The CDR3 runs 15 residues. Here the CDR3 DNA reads TGCGCCAGCAGCATGGGACACCCCTCCTACAATGAGCAGTTCTTC. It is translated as CASSMGHPSYNEQFF.

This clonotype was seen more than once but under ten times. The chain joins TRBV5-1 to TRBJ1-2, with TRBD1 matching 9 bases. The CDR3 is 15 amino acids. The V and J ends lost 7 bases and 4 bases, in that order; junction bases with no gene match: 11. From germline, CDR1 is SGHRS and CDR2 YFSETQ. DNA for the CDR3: TGCGCCAGCGCCGATGTGACAGGGGGTCTCTATGGCTACACCTTC. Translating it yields CASADVTGGLYGYTF.

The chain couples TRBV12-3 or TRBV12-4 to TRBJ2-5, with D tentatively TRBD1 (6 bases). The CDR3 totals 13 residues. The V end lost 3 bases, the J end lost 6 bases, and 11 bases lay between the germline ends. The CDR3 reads CASSLDSVKTQYF. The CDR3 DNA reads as TGTGCCAGCAGTTTGGACAGCGTAAAGACCCAGTACTTC.

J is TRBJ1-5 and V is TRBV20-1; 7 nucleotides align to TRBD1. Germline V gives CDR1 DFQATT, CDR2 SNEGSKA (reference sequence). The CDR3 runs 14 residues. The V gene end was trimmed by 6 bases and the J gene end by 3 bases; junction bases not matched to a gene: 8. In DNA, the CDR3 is TGCAGTGCCCTCGACAGGGAAGACAATCAGCCCCAGCATTTT. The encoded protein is CSALDREDNQPQHF.

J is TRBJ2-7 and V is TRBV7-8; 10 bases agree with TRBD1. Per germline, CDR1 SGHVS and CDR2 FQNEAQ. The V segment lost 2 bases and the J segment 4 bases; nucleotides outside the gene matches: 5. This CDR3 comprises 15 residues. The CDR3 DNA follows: TGTGCCAGCAGCTTAATGGGACAGGGGTTTTACGAGCAGTACTTC. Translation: CASSLMGQGFYEQYF.

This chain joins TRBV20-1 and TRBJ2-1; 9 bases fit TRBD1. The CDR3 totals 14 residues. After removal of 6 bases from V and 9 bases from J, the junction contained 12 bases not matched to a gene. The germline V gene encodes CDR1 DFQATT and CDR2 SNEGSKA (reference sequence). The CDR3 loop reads CSAQPGQGMSEQFF. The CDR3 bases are TGCAGTGCCCAGCCGGGACAGGGTATGAGTGAGCAGTTCTTC.

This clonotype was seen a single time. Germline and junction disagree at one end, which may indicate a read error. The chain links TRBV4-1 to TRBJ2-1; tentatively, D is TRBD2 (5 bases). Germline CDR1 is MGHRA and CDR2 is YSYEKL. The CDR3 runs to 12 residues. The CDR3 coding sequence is TGCGCCAGCACCCAACGAGGGAATGAGCAGTTCTTC. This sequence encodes CASTQRGNEQFF.

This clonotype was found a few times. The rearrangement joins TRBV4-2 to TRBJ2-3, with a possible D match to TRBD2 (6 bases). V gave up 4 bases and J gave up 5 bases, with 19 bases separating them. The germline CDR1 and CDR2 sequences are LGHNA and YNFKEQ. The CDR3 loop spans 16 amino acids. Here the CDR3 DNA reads TGTGCCAGCAGCCGAACTTGGCGGGGCGATATAGATACGCAGTATTTT. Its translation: CASSRTWRGDIDTQYF.

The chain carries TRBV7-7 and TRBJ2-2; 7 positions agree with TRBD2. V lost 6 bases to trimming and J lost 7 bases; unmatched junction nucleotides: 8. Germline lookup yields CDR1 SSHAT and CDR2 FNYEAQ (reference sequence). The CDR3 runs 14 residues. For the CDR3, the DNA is TGTGCCAGCAGTCCTCTAACGGGAGGCGGGGAGCTGTTTTTT. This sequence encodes CASSPLTGGGELFF.

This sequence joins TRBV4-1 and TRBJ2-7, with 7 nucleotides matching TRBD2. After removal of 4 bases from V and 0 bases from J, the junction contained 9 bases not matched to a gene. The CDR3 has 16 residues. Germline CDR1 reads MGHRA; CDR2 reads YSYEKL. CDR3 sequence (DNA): TGCGCCAGCAGCCCAGACGGGCGGGGGTTCTCCTACGAGCAGTACTTC. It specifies CASSPDGRGFSYEQYF.

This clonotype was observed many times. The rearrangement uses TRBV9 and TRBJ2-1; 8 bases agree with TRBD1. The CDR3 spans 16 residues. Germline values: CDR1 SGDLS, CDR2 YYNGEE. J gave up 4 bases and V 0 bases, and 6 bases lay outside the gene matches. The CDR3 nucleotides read TGTGCCAGCAGCGTAGCGGGGGACAGGAAATACAATGAGCAGTTCTTC. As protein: CASSVAGDRKYNEQFF.

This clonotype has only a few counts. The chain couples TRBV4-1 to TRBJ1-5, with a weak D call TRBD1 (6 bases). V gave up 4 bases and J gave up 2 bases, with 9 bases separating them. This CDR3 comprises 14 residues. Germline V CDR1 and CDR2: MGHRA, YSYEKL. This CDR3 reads CASSRGGRNQPQHF. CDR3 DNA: TGCGCCAGCAGCCGGGGGGGCCGCAATCAGCCCCAGCATTTT.

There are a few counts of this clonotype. The CDR3 region has the DNA TGCAGCGTTGAAGATGCAGGGAACGAGCAGTACTTC. As protein: CSVEDAGNEQYF. This sequence joins TRBV29-1 and TRBJ2-7; D is perhaps TRBD1 (5 bases). CDR1 and CDR2 from the germline V gene are SQVTM and ANQGSEA. The CDR3 loop spans 12 amino acids. The V gene lost 0 bases and the J gene lost 5 bases, with 8 bases spanning the gap.

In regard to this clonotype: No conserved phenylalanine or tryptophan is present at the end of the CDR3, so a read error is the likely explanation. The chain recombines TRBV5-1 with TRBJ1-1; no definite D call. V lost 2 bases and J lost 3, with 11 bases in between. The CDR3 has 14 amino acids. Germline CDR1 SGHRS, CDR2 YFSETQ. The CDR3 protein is CASSFLQQDTEAFV. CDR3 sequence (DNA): TGCGCCAGCAGCTTTTTACAGCAGGACACTGAAGCTTTCGTT.

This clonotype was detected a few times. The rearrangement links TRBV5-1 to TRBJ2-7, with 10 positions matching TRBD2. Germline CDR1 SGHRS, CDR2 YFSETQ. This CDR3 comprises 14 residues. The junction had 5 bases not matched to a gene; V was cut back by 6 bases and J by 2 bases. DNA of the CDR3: TGCGCCAGCAAGGGAGCGGGGGGGCCCTACGAGCAGTACTTC. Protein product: CASKGAGGPYEQYF.

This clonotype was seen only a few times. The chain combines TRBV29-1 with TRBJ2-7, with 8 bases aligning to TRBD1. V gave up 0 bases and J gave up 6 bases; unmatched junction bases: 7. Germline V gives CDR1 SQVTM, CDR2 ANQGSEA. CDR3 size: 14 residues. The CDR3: CSVEDGQGAGEQYF. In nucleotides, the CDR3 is TGCAGCGTTGAAGATGGGCAGGGGGCGGGCGAGCAGTACTTC.

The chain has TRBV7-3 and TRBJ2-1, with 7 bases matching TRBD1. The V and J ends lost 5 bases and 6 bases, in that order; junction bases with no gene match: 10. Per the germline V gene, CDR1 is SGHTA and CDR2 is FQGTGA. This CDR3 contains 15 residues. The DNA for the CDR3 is TGTGCCAGCAGCCCATCGACAGGGAGTTTCAATGAGCAGTTCTTC. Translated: CASSPSTGSFNEQFF.

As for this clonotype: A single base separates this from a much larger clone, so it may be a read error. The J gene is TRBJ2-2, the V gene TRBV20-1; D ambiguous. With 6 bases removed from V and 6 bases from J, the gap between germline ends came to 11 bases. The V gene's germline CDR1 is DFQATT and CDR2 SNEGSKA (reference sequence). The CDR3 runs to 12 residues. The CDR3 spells CSAWGWAGELFF. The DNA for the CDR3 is TGCAGTGCGTGGGGTTGGGCCGGGGAGCTGTTTTTT.

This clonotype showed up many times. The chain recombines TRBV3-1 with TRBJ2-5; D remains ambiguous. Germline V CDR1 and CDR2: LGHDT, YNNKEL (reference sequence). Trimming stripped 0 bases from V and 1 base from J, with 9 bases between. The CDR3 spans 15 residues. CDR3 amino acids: CASSQDTRSQETQYF. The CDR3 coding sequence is TGTGCCAGCAGCCAAGATACCCGGAGCCAAGAGACCCAGTACTTC.

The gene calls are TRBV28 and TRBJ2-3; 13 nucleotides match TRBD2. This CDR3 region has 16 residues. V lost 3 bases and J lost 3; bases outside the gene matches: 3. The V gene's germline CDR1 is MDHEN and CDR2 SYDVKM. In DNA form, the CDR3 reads TGTGCCAGCAGTTTTACACTAGCGGGAGGGACAGATACGCAGTATTTT. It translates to CASSFTLAGGTDTQYF.

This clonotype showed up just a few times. CDR3 sequence: CASSEGWDTDTQHF. The CDR3 DNA reads TGTGCCAGCAGTGAAGGGTGGGACACAGATACGCAGCATTTT. The chain recombines TRBV6-1 with TRBJ2-3; D may be TRBD1 (6 bases). The J call is uncertain, as TRBJ1-5 better fits the DNA end. Germline V gene sequence: CDR1 MNHNS, CDR2 SASEGT. The CDR3 sequence is 14 residues long.